This TCR beta chain stems from a study of shared clonotypes between healthy human individuals. As concerns this clone: Its cognate antigen is unknown.

Generated by immunoSEQ multiplex PCR, the TCRdb table keeps only in-frame clones and is missing some. The top ten clones hold 1.5% to 2% of a sample with around 2.1 million clones, just over 90% of them seen once. Study-level findings and limits: Memory subsets had estimated richness that was generally smaller than that of naive subsets.

The naive CD8 subset, CD45RO-negative cells positively selected for CCR7, excluded terminally differentiated effector memory CD45RA+ cells. The CDR3 consists of 15 residues. Germline-derived CDR1 and CDR2 are MNHEY and SVGAGI. Trimming removed 2 bases at V and 7 bases at J, with 14 bases between. The material sequenced was naive CD8+ T cells from PBMCs. This clonotype was obtained from a man aged 18-30 years in good health. Some clones in this sample may be carry-over from other donors' samples. The chain recombines TRBV6-5 with TRBJ2-2; no firm D call. CDR3 bases: TGTGCCAGCAGTTACAGCCGGATTCCAAGCGGGGAGCTGTTTTTT. Encoded protein: CASSYSRIPSGELFF.